The clone carrying this TCR beta chain was seen only a few times. J was trimmed by 4 bases and V by 5 bases; bases with no gene match: 31. The V gene's germline CDR1 is SEHNR and CDR2 FQNEAQ (reference sequence). This CDR3 comprises 24 residues. MiXCR, applied by TCRdb to the RT-PCR reads, yields one record per CDR3 protein. Among almost 700,000 distinct CDR3 sequences, 11% to 15% were seen once, and the ten largest hold about 3.6%. V is TRBV7-9 and J is TRBJ2-1; 11 bases align to TRBD1. Source material: memory CD4+ T cells from blood. The receptor's source is a female donor in good health, serving as a healthy control. CDR3 protein: CASSNTPWTGGRRVGLRGYNEQFF. The DNA of the CDR3 is TGTGCCAGCAGCAATACCCCGTGGACAGGGGGCCGGAGGGTAGGGTTACGGGGGTACAATGAGCAGTTCTTC.